The present entry profiles one T cell receptor beta chain with its context. This entry is derived from a study of tumor-infiltrating lymphocytes in oesophageal squamous cell carcinoma. TCRdb reprocessed the PCR reads via MiXCR and lists one record per CDR3 protein. The sample shows some 16,000 distinct CDR3 sequences, around 46% of them seen only once. This CDR3 contains 13 residues. Trimming removed 3 bases from V and 5 bases from J, with 8 bases in between. This sequence joins TRBV12-3 or TRBV12-4 and TRBJ2-1; D is possibly TRBD1 (5 bases). The source is a female donor with esophageal squamous cell carcinoma. Material for sequencing was normal esophageal tissue next to the tumor. DNA for the CDR3: TGTGCCAGCAGTTTTCAGACAGACAATGAGCAGTTCTTC. Protein product: CASSFQTDNEQFF.